This TCR beta chain derives from a study of Graves' ophthalmopathy and Graves' hyperthyroidism listed by TCRdb under 2018. About the study as a whole: Peripheral blood samples were taken at the time of initial diagnosis, before any treatment was given. The study used TCR beta repertoire signatures to distinguish Graves' ophthalmopathy from Graves' hyperthyroidism and to predict progression to ophthalmopathy. In total, 135 blood samples were TCR-sequenced: around 42 ophthalmopathy, some 75 hyperthyroidism and 17 hyperthyroidism-to-ophthalmopathy patients. To explore V-J signatures that distinguish ophthalmopathy from hyperthyroidism, a discovery set of about a hundred patients was enrolled, made up of roughly 41 with ophthalmopathy and fewer than 60 with stable hyperthyroidism. An independent validation cohort was composed of 18 hyperthyroidism patients and around 16 patients who later progressed from hyperthyroidism to ophthalmopathy. In over 5 hyperthyroidism patients, the T-cell repertoires found in thyroid tissue were compared with those found in blood. Following sampling, methimazole starting at 30 mg daily was administered to hyperthyroidism patients, and high-dose intravenous methylprednisolone was administered to ophthalmopathy patients.

Ophthalmopathy patients had moderately to severely active disease, Clinical Activity Score of at least 3, NOSPECS grade of at least 4, and disease duration under 3 months. Patients with other autoimmune diseases, uncontrolled infections, pregnancy or lactation were excluded from the study. Clinical symptoms, serum thyroxine, TRAb, thyroid ultrasound and orbital computed tomography formed the basis of the diagnosis. Using Ficoll-Paque density gradient centrifugation, PBMCs were isolated from 9.5 to 10 ml of fresh peripheral blood. Total RNA was extracted using Trizol reagent, and RNA quality was checked on an Agilent 2100 Bioanalyzer. Many counts were recorded for this clonotype. Its cognate antigen has yet to be identified. No much larger clone exists at a distance of one base, and base qualities are not known. The CDR1 and CDR2 encoded by the germline V gene are SGHDN and FVKESK. V gives up 2 bases and J gives up 0 bases, and the segment between their germline ends measures 8 bases. Spanning cysteine to phenylalanine, the CDR3 consists of 16 amino acids. Here the CDR3 DNA is all that survives: 48 bases in frame from base 1.

TCR beta CDR3 regions were amplified from RNA transcripts for repertoire sequencing. HTBI primers and the Qiagen OneStep RT-PCR kit were used in a first-round RT-PCR, which was followed by a second-round multiplex PCR, size selection and purification. Libraries were sequenced on an Illumina HiSeq2000 using paired-end 100 bp reads. Per the authors' processing: SOAPnuke was used for read processing, and reads with adapters, uncalled bases, a mean Phred below 15, or no exact constant-primer or identifier match were discarded. COPE v1.2.5 was used to merge the high-quality paired reads. Each unique nucleotide sequence was defined as a clonotype, and clonotypes were aligned to IMGT TRB V, D and J references with MiTCR v1.1. Only V-J combinations with frequency above 0.0001 were analysed, covering around 99% of repertoires. For each V-J combination, a TCR clonal expansion and chaos score was defined as F50 clonal expansion divided by the chaos observed in the TCRdist matrix. Features were reduced by Welch's t-statistics and random forest to 10 to 15 V-J combinations, which fed a naive Bayes classifier. The Morisita-Horn index was used to measure how similar the thyroid and blood repertoires were. TCRdb cleaned the public reads at Q25 with fastp, built clones with MiXCR and kept in-frame beta chains. CDR3 protein sequences are deduplicated, and each keeps its most common genes and DNA. In this record, the V and J calls reflect TCRdb's handling and not the investigators' own analysis. This sample comprises 650,000 to 800,000 distinct CDR3 sequences, 35% to 45% of them detected only once. The ten largest clones represent 3% to 4% of the sample.

Overall study outcomes, separate from this receptor: In cross-validation, the 13-signature model distinguished ophthalmopathy from stable hyperthyroidism with around 90% sensitivity and approximately 81% specificity, while in the test set the corresponding values were roughly 80% and 75%. Most expanded thyroid clonotypes with frequency above 0.001 were also detected in blood, suggesting blood repertoires may reflect the thyroid immune response. In validation, the model predicted ophthalmopathy progression with more than 55% sensitivity and about 77% specificity; roughly 11 predicted patients were CT-confirmed with GO in a median of 6.5 months. No statistical method was used to predetermine the sample size, and group allocation was not hidden from the investigators.

The sequence joins TRBV14 to TRBJ2-6, with TRBD1 as a weak D call on 6 bases. Sequenced sample: peripheral blood. This TCR was sampled from an adult man with Graves' ophthalmopathy. The CDR3 region reads CASSQRQASGANVLTF. Read as DNA, the sequence is TGTGCCAGCAGCCAAAGACAGGCCTCTGGGGCCAACGTCCTGACTTTC.